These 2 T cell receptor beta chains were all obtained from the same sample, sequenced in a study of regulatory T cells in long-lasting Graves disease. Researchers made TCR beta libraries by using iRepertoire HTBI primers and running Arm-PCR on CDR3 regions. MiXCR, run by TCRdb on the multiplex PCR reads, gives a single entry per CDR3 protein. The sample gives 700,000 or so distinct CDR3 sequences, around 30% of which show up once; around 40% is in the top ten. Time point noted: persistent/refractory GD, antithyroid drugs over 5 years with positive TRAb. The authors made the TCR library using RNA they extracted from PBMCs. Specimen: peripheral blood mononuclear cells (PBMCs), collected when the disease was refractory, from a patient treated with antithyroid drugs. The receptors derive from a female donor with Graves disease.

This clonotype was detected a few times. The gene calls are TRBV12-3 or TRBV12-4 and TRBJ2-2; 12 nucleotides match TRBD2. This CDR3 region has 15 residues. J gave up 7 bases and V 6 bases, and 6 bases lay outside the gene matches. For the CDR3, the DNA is TGTGCCAGCAGCGTACTAGCGGGAGGAGGCGGGGAGCTGTTTTTT. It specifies CASSVLAGGGGELFF.

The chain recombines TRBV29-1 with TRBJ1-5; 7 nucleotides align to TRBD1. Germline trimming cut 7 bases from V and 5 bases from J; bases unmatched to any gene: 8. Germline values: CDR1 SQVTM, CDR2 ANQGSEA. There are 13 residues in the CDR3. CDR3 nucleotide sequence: TGCAGCGGATCGACAGGGTTTGATCAGCCCCAGCATTTT. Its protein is CSGSTGFDQPQHF.